This T cell receptor (beta chain) was profiled in a study of yellow fever vaccine responses in identical twins. From germline, CDR1 is SNHLY and CDR2 FYNNEI. V shed 5 bases and J shed 5 bases, with 9 bases lying between them. CDR3 length: 13 residues. In TCRdb, the RT-PCR reads were re-called with MiXCR into one record per CDR3 protein. Of around 9,600 distinct CDR3 sequences listed, approximately 88% were seen once; the top ten hold under 2.5%. Overall study results and limits: Reported findings indicate that twins' vaccine T cell responses seemed partially convergent, partially personalized.

Comment on this clonotype: Its antigen is undetermined.

Sequences were derived from T cells from blood (PBMCs), unsorted or a sorted subset (not recorded which), sampled before or after yellow fever vaccination (not recorded which). The genes are TRBV2 and TRBJ2-2, with a weak D call TRBD2 (6 bases). The source of this sequence is a woman younger than 30 who received the yellow fever vaccine. CDR3 residues: CASSSAGTGELFF. DNA for the CDR3: TGTGCCAGCAGTTCGGCGGGAACCGGGGAGCTGTTTTTT. The variable domain in full, completed from reference TRBV2 and TRBJ2-2, reads EPEVTQTPSHQVTQMGQEVILRCVPISNHLYFYWYRQILGQKVEFLVSFYNNEISEKSEIFDDQFSVERPDGSNFTLKIRSTKLEDSAMYFCASSSAGTGELFFGEGSRLTVL.